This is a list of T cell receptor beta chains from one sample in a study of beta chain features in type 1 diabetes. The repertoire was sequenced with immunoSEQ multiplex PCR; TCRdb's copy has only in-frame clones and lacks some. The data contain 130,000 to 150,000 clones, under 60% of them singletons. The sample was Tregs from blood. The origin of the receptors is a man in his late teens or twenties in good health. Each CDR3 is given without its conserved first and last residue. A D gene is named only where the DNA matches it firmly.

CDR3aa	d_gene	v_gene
ASSLVQGGETQY	-	TRBV5-4
ASSPGRGFTEAF	TRBD1	TRBV7-2
ASSGEDKNIQY	-	TRBV2
ASRDGQGTGELF	TRBD1	TRBV28
ASRVRTAYNSPLH	-	TRBV6-5
ASSVRRDTGDTEAF	-	TRBV9
ASSLSSTGELF	-	TRBV7-3
ASSQKTGQINTGELF	TRBD1	TRBV4-1
ASSFRGGGTEAF	-	TRBV7-2
ASSVGGSREQY	-	TRBV23-1
ASSLAQGPRLITEAF	-	TRBV7-9
ASSLEQGGTEAF	TRBD1	TRBV11-1
ASSQRQGGEQF	TRBD1	TRBV4-3
ASVKNYEQY	-	TRBV2
SGHRQGTEQF	TRBD1	TRBV29-1
ASSLIGSYEQY	-	TRBV5-4
ASSLASGSSDEQF	TRBD2	TRBV5-1
ASSKHRLSTGRPHEQY	TRBD1	TRBV7-9
ASKFQGGTEAF	-	TRBV27
ASRVTGGEYGYT	TRBD1	TRBV7-9
ASSSLGGERGEQY	TRBD2	TRBV25-1
AWSSGGRNTEAF	-	TRBV30
ASSRGQGARETQY	TRBD1	TRBV7-2
AIKGLAGALADTQY	TRBD2	TRBV10-3
ASSRGRVVAETQY	-	TRBV4-3
ASTYLPGHQTSYEQY	-	TRBV2
ASSLAGATEAF	-	TRBV7-8
ASSRDYYEQY	-	TRBV5-6
ASSFAGARSYT	-	TRBV27
ASSPEQGAKQY	TRBD1	TRBV7-8
ASSSDTNQPQH	-	TRBV5-1
ASSQVLFTGGALREQY	TRBD2	TRBV11-2
AISGQTGLGYGYT	-	TRBV10-3
ASSIRGIRNTEAF	-	TRBV19
AWSVQGGDNQPQH	TRBD1	TRBV30
ASSFLGDTGEQF	-	TRBV5-1
ASSMPQDDQPQH	-	TRBV19
ASSDRETQY	-	TRBV2
ASSLPPKGAVSSYNEQF	-	TRBV4-2
ASSPDRIYGYT	-	TRBV5-6
ASKATGLAKNIQY	-	TRBV19
ASSLREAYTDTQY	TRBD2	TRBV5-4
AISEAGTGRAEAF	TRBD1	TRBV10-3
AWSTVSGNTIY	-	TRBV30
ASSFWDRYYEQY	TRBD1	TRBV28
ASSSSWRDLRANYGYT	-	TRBV9
ASSDGGKGF	-	TRBV6-1
ASSLFSGTGTYEQY	TRBD1	TRBV7-2
ASSLQGAGTYEQY	-	TRBV4-3